The sequence of this T cell receptor (beta chain) was determined in a study of cytomegalovirus exposure and HLA in healthy donors. Overall study findings and caveats: Later, an analysis found that common viral pathogens appeared to be linked with several of the most significant clusters. Most of the TCR beta V segments (in an earlier analysis) were productive either about 87% or about 30% of the time.

V lost 1 base and J 8 bases, leaving 18 bases between the germline ends. Germline CDR1 reads MDHEN; CDR2 reads SYDVKM. The CDR3 is 16 residues long. Participants comprised healthy donors of bone marrow. In regard to this clone: The antigen remains unidentified.

The primer mix had 60 Vbeta and 13 Jbeta primers. Here immunoSEQ multiplex PCR was the method, and the copy in TCRdb shows in-frame clones only, minus some. Of roughly 130,000 clones listed, 65% to 90% are singletons. The material sequenced was PBMCs. The chain uses TRBV28 and TRBJ1-3; tentative D call: TRBD1 (6 bases). The clonotype was recovered from a male donor in good health and CMV-seropositive. CDR3 protein: CASSLFVRGARDTIYF. In DNA form, the CDR3 reads TGTGCCAGCAGTTTATTCGTGCGGGGGGCGCGGGACACCATATATTTT.